This T cell receptor (beta chain) was recorded in a study of T cells in narcolepsy. The CDR3 loop spans 16 amino acids. V was pared by 1 base and J by 1 base, with 12 bases between. Germline V CDR1 and CDR2: SEHNR, FQNEAQ (reference sequence). The assay was immunoSEQ multiplex PCR, and TCRdb's table has in-frame clones only and misses some. Among fewer than 40,000 clones listed, around 84% were seen once. This receptor was identified in a human donor in good health. Material: memory (CD45RA-) CD4+ T cells from blood. The genes are TRBV7-9 and TRBJ2-3; D perhaps matches TRBD2 (5 bases). The CDR3 sequence is CASSLVTGSRTDTQYF. CDR3 coding DNA: TGTGCCAGCAGCTTAGTGACGGGGTCCCGCACAGATACGCAGTATTTT.